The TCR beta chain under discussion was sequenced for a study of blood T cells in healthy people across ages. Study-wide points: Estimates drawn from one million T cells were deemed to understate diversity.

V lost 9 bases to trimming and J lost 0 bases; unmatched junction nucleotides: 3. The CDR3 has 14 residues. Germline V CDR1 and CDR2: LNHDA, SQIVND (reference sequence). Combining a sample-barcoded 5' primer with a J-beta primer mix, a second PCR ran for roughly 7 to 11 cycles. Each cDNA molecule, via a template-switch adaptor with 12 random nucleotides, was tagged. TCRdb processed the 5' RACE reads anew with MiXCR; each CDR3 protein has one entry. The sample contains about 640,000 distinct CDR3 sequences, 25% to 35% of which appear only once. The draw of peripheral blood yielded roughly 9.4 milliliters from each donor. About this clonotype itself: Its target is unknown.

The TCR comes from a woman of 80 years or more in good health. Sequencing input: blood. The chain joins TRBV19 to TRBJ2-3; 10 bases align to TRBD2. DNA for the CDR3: TGTGCCAGCCAAGCGGGGGGGAGCACAGATACGCAGTATTTT. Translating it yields CASQAGGSTDTQYF.